One and the same sample provided the 27 T cell receptor beta chains below, sequenced in a study of somatic mutations in cytotoxic T cells in rheumatoid arthritis. Sequencing used immunoSEQ multiplex PCR; TCRdb keeps in-frame clones, though not all of them. The sample has 20,000 or so clones; 75% to 90% are singletons. Sequencing was done on a sample of CD8+ T cells sorted from blood. The origin of the receptors is an adult with rheumatoid arthritis.

This clone was counted a single time. The chain employs TRBV5-1 and TRBJ2-1; TRBD1 is a possible D gene (8 bases). Trimming removed 2 bases from V and 4 bases from J, with 19 bases in between. Germline V gene sequence: CDR1 SGHRS, CDR2 YFSETQ. The CDR3 covers 17 residues. The CDR3 sequence is CASSLYRGGSKYNEQFF. CDR3 sequence (DNA): TGCGCCAGCAGCTTATACAGGGGGGGGTCTAAGTACAATGAGCAGTTCTTC.

The gene calls are TRBV27 and TRBJ2-7; 7 bases agree with TRBD1. The V gene end was trimmed by 3 bases and the J gene end by 4 bases; junction bases not matched to a gene: 9. CDR1 and CDR2 from the germline V gene are MNHEY and SMNVEV (reference sequence). CDR3 length: 15 residues. The CDR3 loop is CASSFKGAPEYEQYF. CDR3 DNA: TGTGCCAGCAGTTTTAAGGGGGCCCCGGAGTACGAGCAGTACTTC.

The genes are TRBV5-8 and TRBJ2-7; the D is unclear. The CDR3 covers 12 residues. Germline V gene lookup returns CDR1 SGHTS and CDR2 YDEGEE. Between the trimmed V and J ends, which lost 0 bases and 5 bases, there was a span of 6 bases. In nucleotides, the CDR3 is TGTGCCAGCAGCTTGGAGGGTAACGAGCAGTACTTC. Encoded protein: CASSLEGNEQYF. The variable domain in full, completed from reference TRBV5-8 and TRBJ2-7, reads EAGVTQSPTHLIKTRGQQATLRCSPISGHTSVYWYQQALGLGLQFLLWYDEGEERNRGNFPPRFSGRQFPNYSSELNVNALELEDSALYLCASSLEGNEQYFGPGTRLTVT.

The chain joins TRBV9 to TRBJ2-1; D perhaps matches TRBD2 (5 bases). With 0 bases removed from V and 6 bases from J, the gap between germline ends came to 13 bases. The CDR3 covers 15 residues. The germline V gene encodes CDR1 SGDLS and CDR2 YYNGEE. The CDR3 protein is CASSVVSAAPNEQFF. CDR3 nucleotide sequence: TGTGCCAGCAGCGTAGTGTCAGCGGCCCCCAATGAGCAGTTCTTC.

The gene calls are TRBV7-8 and TRBJ1-3; no clear D gene. In germline, CDR1 is SGHVS, CDR2 FQNEAQ. V was pared by 1 base and J by 0 bases, with 7 bases between. This CDR3 is 15 amino acids long. CDR3 sequence (DNA): TGTGCCAGCAGCTTAGGACGGGGCTCTGGAAACACCATATATTTT. This sequence encodes CASSLGRGSGNTIYF.

The chain combines TRBV9 with TRBJ2-1; D possibly corresponds to TRBD2 (6 bases). Germline CDR1 reads SGDLS; CDR2 reads YYNGEE. V was trimmed by 0 bases and J by 0 bases, leaving 13 bases between them. The CDR3 totals 17 residues. The CDR3 protein is CASSVARGSSSYNEQFF. The CDR3, as DNA: TGTGCCAGCAGCGTAGCCCGGGGGTCGAGCTCCTACAATGAGCAGTTCTTC.

This clone was observed once. V usage is TRBV11-3 and J usage is TRBJ2-1, with TRBD1 matching 8 bases. Germline CDR1 SGHNT, CDR2 YENEEA. After removal of 4 bases from V and 2 bases from J, the junction contained 16 bases not matched to a gene. The CDR3 runs 19 residues. The CDR3 DNA follows: TGTGCCAGCAGCTCCGACAGGGGATCAGTGGACAACACCTACAATGAGCAGTTCTTC. As protein: CASSSDRGSVDNTYNEQFF. Variable domain in full (rest from reference TRBV11-3 and TRBJ2-1): EAGVVQSPRYKIIEKKQPVAFWCNPISGHNTLYWYLQNLGQGPELLIRYENEEAVDDSQLPKDRFSAERLKGVDSTLKIQPAELGDSAVYLCASSSDRGSVDNTYNEQFFGPGTRLTVL.

V gene TRBV9 combines with J gene TRBJ1-3; D not resolved. The germline CDR1 and CDR2 sequences are SGDLS and YYNGEE. Trimming took 2 bases from V and 0 from J, leaving 12 bases between them. The CDR3 is 16 residues long. The CDR3 DNA sequence: TGTGCCAGCAGCGTGTCTACCGGGAACTCTGGAAACACCATATATTTT. Translation gives CASSVSTGNSGNTIYF.

The chain joins TRBV5-1 to TRBJ1-1, with D possibly being TRBD1 (6 bases). Germline loops: CDR1 SGHRS, CDR2 YFSETQ. This CDR3 contains 16 residues. Trimming removed 4 bases from V and 0 bases from J, with 16 bases in between. CDR3 amino acids: CASSVKPGEVNTEAFF. CDR3 in DNA: TGCGCCAGCAGCGTAAAACCAGGGGAAGTGAACACTGAAGCTTTCTTT. The full variable domain, in which reference TRBV5-1 and TRBJ1-1 provide the parts outside the CDR3, is KAGVTQTPRYLIKTRGQQVTLSCSPISGHRSVSWYQQTPGQGLQFLFEYFSETQRNKGNFPGRFSGRQFSNSRSEMNVSTLELGDSALYLCASSVKPGEVNTEAFFGQGTRLTVV.

The gene calls are TRBV6-5 and TRBJ2-5; D is uncertain. Between the trimmed V and J ends, which lost 0 bases and 9 bases, there was a span of 11 bases. The germline V gene encodes CDR1 MNHEY and CDR2 SVGAGI. The length of the CDR3 is 13 residues. CDR3 loop: CASSYSSVGPQYF. The CDR3 DNA reads as TGTGCCAGCAGTTACTCGTCGGTAGGACCCCAGTACTTC.

This rearrangement joins TRBV9 to TRBJ1-3; D unresolved. V gave up 6 bases and J gave up 4 bases, with 5 bases separating them. Germline CDR1 reads SGDLS; CDR2 reads YYNGEE. The CDR3 extends over 11 amino acids. In nucleotides, the CDR3 is TGTGCCAGCAACCGAGGAAACACCATATATTTT. Translated, it gives CASNRGNTIYF.

The rearrangement uses TRBV10-3 and TRBJ1-4; 9 bases match TRBD1. This CDR3 region has 14 residues. Germline V gene sequence: CDR1 ENHRY, CDR2 SYGVKD. The ends lost 8 bases at V and 8 bases at J; junction bases unmatched: 9. The CDR3 nucleotides read TGTGCCATCGGGGACAGGGCCGGCGAGGAAAAACTGTTTTTT. Amino acids: CAIGDRAGEEKLFF.

This rearrangement joins TRBV29-1 to TRBJ2-7; 11 bases map to TRBD2. Germline V lookup: CDR1 SQVTM, CDR2 ANQGSEA. The CDR3 runs to 14 residues. V trimming: 3 bases; J trimming: 2 bases; junction bases outside the gene matches: 3. CDR3 nucleotide sequence: TGCAGCGTTGATACTAGCGGGAGTACCTACGAGCAGTACTTC. Translated, it gives CSVDTSGSTYEQYF.

Judged by abundance, this clone is large. The gene calls are TRBV6-4 and TRBJ2-3, with TRBD2 matching 12 bases. The CDR3 contains 15 residues. CDR1 and CDR2 from the germline V gene are MRHNA and SNTAGT. Losses at the gene ends were 5 bases for V and 3 bases for J; bases not matched to a gene: 3. CDR3 coding DNA: TGTGCCAGCAGTTCTAGCGGGGGGGCAACAGATACGCAGTATTTT. Amino acid sequence: CASSSSGGATDTQYF.

V usage is TRBV4-1 and J usage is TRBJ2-7; 7 bases are a match to TRBD1. Losses at the gene ends were 1 base for V and 2 bases for J; bases not matched to a gene: 11. The CDR3 loop spans 17 amino acids. Per the germline V gene, CDR1 is MGHRA and CDR2 is YSYEKL. As DNA, the CDR3 is TGCGCCAGCAGCCAAGTCCAGGCCCCGGGACAGACCTACGAGCAGTACTTC. Encoded protein: CASSQVQAPGQTYEQYF.

This clone was detected only a few times. The chain recombines TRBV5-6 with TRBJ1-1, with D hard to call. The CDR3 contains 15 residues. The germline V gene has CDR1 SGHDT and CDR2 YYEEEE. V was shortened by 0 bases and J by 0 bases, with 9 bases between the two germline ends. The CDR3 coding sequence is TGTGCCAGCAGCTTGGGTGCGGTCATGAACACTGAAGCTTTCTTT. Encoded protein: CASSLGAVMNTEAFF.

The chain uses TRBV28 and TRBJ2-7; possibly TRBD1 or TRBD2 for D (5 bases each). The CDR3 consists of 13 residues. The germline V gene encodes CDR1 MDHEN and CDR2 SYDVKM. Trimming took off 4 bases at V and 6 bases at J, with 13 bases between the two ends. The CDR3 bases are TGTGCCAGCAGTTCCCGGGACGACCTCGAGCAGTACTTC. Protein: CASSSRDDLEQYF.

The V call is TRBV7-2, the J call TRBJ2-5; D is uncertain. In germline, CDR1 is SGHTA, CDR2 FQGNSA. The CDR3 contains 14 residues. V gave up 4 bases and J gave up 1 base, with 10 bases separating them. The CDR3 sequence: CASSSLGGQETQYF. The CDR3 nucleotides read TGTGCCAGCAGCTCACTGGGCGGCCAAGAGACCCAGTACTTC. Full variable domain (missing parts from reference TRBV7-2 and TRBJ2-5): GAGVSQSPSNKVTEKGKDVELRCDPISGHTALYWYRQSLGQGLEFLIYFQGNSAPDKSGLPSDRFSAERTGGSVSTLTIQRTQQEDSAVYLCASSSLGGQETQYFGPGTRLLVL.

The chain is built from TRBV4-3 and TRBJ2-7; the match to TRBD1 covers 9 bases. CDR3 size: 16 residues. CDR1 and CDR2 from the germline V gene are LGHNA and YSLEER. Unmatched junction bases numbered 8, after V lost 0 bases and J lost 5 bases. The CDR3 sequence: CASSQDVPDRGDEQYF. The CDR3 nucleotides are TGCGCCAGCAGCCAAGATGTCCCGGACAGGGGTGACGAGCAGTACTTC.

The chain employs TRBV4-3 and TRBJ1-4, with D perhaps TRBD1 (6 bases). Germline V CDR1 and CDR2: LGHNA, YSLEER. This CDR3 is built from 16 residues. Trimming removed 1 base from V and 8 bases from J, with 17 bases in between. CDR3 nucleotide sequence: TGCGCCAGCAGCCAAGTCTTCGGGACACTTGAGGAAAAACTGTTTTTT. Amino acids: CASSQVFGTLEEKLFF.

The CDR3 region has the DNA TGTGCCAGCACCGACCTGGGACAGGGCGGTAATGAGCAGTTCTTC. Its translation: CASTDLGQGGNEQFF. V usage is TRBV6-5 and J usage is TRBJ2-1, with 9 bases matching TRBD1. Germline CDR1 is MNHEY and CDR2 is SVGAGI. J was trimmed by 7 bases and V by 7 bases; bases with no gene match: 11. This CDR3 has 15 residues.

This chain uses TRBV28 with TRBJ2-7; 7 bases agree with TRBD1. In germline, CDR1 is MDHEN, CDR2 SYDVKM. The CDR3 runs to 16 residues. Trimming took 2 bases from V and 0 from J; bases not matched to a gene: 7. The CDR3 spells CASSLIWGQFSYEQYF. DNA for the CDR3: TGTGCCAGCAGTTTAATATGGGGACAGTTCTCCTACGAGCAGTACTTC. Filled out from reference TRBV28 and TRBJ2-7, the complete variable domain reads DVKVTQSSRYLVKRTGEKVFLECVQDMDHENMFWYRQDPGLGLRLIYFSYDVKMKEKGDIPEGYSVSREKKERFSLILESASTNQTSMYLCASSLIWGQFSYEQYFGPGTRLTVT.

The chain recombines TRBV7-6 with TRBJ2-5; possibly TRBD1 or TRBD2 for D (5 bases each). The ends were cut back, 0 bases at V and 4 bases at J, with 6 bases in the middle. The germline CDR1 and CDR2 sequences are SGHVS and FNYEAQ. This CDR3 region has 13 residues. CDR3 in DNA: TGTGCCAGCAGCTTAGCCGGGGCAGAGACCCAGTACTTC. Encoded protein: CASSLAGAETQYF. Based on the CDR3 plus reference TRBV7-6 and TRBJ2-5, the full variable domain is GAGVSQSPRYKVTKRGQDVALRCDPISGHVSLYWYRQALGQGPEFLTYFNYEAQQDKSGLPNDRFSAERPEGSISTLTIQRTEQRDSAMYRCASSLAGAETQYFGPGTRLLVL.

This rearrangement joins TRBV5-6 to TRBJ1-6, with 8 bases lining up with TRBD1. Per the germline V gene, CDR1 is SGHDT and CDR2 is YYEEEE. The junction had 5 bases not matched to a gene; V was cut back by 0 bases and J by 9 bases. This CDR3 has 15 residues. DNA of the CDR3: TGTGCCAGCAGCTTGGGGACAGGGTTAACTTCACCCCTCCACTTT. Protein sequence: CASSLGTGLTSPLHF.

The chain uses TRBV13 and TRBJ2-5; 11 bases are a match to TRBD2. Germline-derived CDR1 and CDR2 are PRHDT and FYEKMQ (reference sequence). J gave up 2 bases and V 6 bases, and 14 bases lay outside the gene matches. The CDR3 totals 18 residues. The CDR3 spells CASSPRDSGGAGQETQYF. The DNA for the CDR3 is TGTGCCAGCAGTCCGAGAGATAGCGGGGGGGCGGGTCAAGAGACCCAGTACTTC.

The CDR3 DNA is TGTGCCAGCTCAAACCCCCGGGGTACGCAGTATTTT. Encoded protein: CASSNPRGTQYF. V gene TRBV27 combines with J gene TRBJ2-3; possible D gene TRBD2, 5 bases. This CDR3 comprises 12 residues. Trimming removed 8 bases at V and 8 bases at J, with 14 bases between. Germline-derived CDR1 and CDR2 are MNHEY and SMNVEV (reference sequence).

V and J are TRBV19 and TRBJ1-4, with D uncertain. The CDR3 totals 15 residues. Trimming removed 7 bases at V and 1 base at J, with 13 bases between. In germline, CDR1 is LNHDA, CDR2 SQIVND (reference sequence). CDR3 in amino acids: CASTSGSGTNEKLFF. The CDR3, as DNA: TGTGCCAGTACCTCTGGCTCGGGAACTAATGAAAAACTGTTTTTT.